The sequence of this T cell receptor beta chain was determined in a study of Ad26.COV2.S vaccination and SARS-CoV-2 variants. Assay used: immunoSEQ multiplex PCR; TCRdb lists only in-frame clones, some missing. This sample has about 430,000 clones, with around 90% found just once. The CDR3 is 16 amino acids. CDR1 is SGHRS, CDR2 YFSETQ, per germline. Between the trimmed V and J ends, which lost 5 bases and 0 bases, there was a span of 16 bases. Treatment noted: approximately 18 received Ad26.COV2.S at low or high dose, single or two shots; about 5 received placebo; per-sample allocation not given. The study sampled participants on day 63 after the first vaccine or placebo injection.

The clonotype comes from a person aged 18 to 59 who received the Ad26.COV2.S COVID-19 vaccine or a placebo. The chain couples TRBV5-1 to TRBJ2-3, with D perhaps TRBD1 or TRBD2 (5 bases each). Sequencing was performed on peripheral blood, taken in a trial of Ad26.COV2.S vaccine versus placebo. Here the CDR3 DNA reads TGCGCCAGCAGTACAAGAGGGGTCCCTAGCACAGATACGCAGTATTTT. Its translation is CASSTRGVPSTDTQYF.